Reported below is one T cell receptor beta chain. It lacks a known antigen. Nothing much larger sits one base from this clone, and base qualities are not available. Library preparation used the immunoSEQ multiplex PCR assay. The hsTCRB Kit was used according to the manufacturer's protocol to amplify rearranged TCR beta chain sequences. TCRB libraries were sequenced on an Illumina MiSeq. Turning to the authors' computational methods: The kit vendor's proprietary platform handled demultiplexing, trimming and gene mapping. TCRdb limited this immuneACCESS table to in-frame rearrangements with V and J called. A share of clones is missing; checked studies link under half to unresolved V genes, and the rest is unexplained. V, J and clone size reflect that table, while D and trimming were determined from the DNA. This sample comprises around 70,000 clones, 85% to 90% of them detected only once. The top ten clones comprise more than 1.5% of the sample.

This specimen's time point label, per the study, means: week 35, safety follow-up. Each vaccine dose was 300 ug of a 20-mer mutant IDH1 peptide in Montanide, given subcutaneously with topical imiquimod. Across visits V03 through V10, patients got a total of eight vaccinations, given in weeks 1, 3, 5, 7, 11, 15, 19 and 23. Newly diagnosed WHO grade 3 or 4 IDH1-mutant astrocytomas showing loss of nuclear ATRX were present in the donors. The samples were drawn from NOA16, a multicentre, single-arm, open-label phase I trial in Germany that tested a mutant IDH1 peptide vaccine in humans for the first time. Genomic DNA for TCRB sequencing was extracted from EDTA blood using the DNeasy Blood and Tissue Kit. The data are from a study of a mutant IDH1 vaccine in newly diagnosed glioma (dated by TCRdb to about 2021). Notes on the research overall: Vaccination began 4-6 weeks after radiotherapy alone, or alongside temozolomide cycles in the chemotherapy-containing groups. The 32 treated patients were approximately 62% male and 37.5% female, with a mean age of approximately 40 years. Prior to enrollment, standard therapy consisting of radiotherapy alone, temozolomide alone, or radiochemotherapy with temozolomide had been administered to patients, with the combination being received by most patients. The week-35 safety follow-up took place at visit V12, and the week-47 end of study took place at visit V13. Peripheral blood was collected at six visits: V03 (baseline), V05, V07, V10, V12 and V13. For exploratory analyses, around 26 treated patients had longitudinal TCRB deep sequencing done wherever samples were available.

On the study overall, not on this receptor specifically: Immune responses induced by the vaccine were seen in 90% to 95% of patients across multiple MHC alleles. Selection of PBMC samples for TCRB deep sequencing was based on availability. The authors noted that analyses of patient blood samples could not be reproduced because of sample limitations. Pseudoprogression appeared unrelated to alterations in the top peripheral T cell clonotypes detected by TCRB sequencing.

V and J lose 6 bases and 1 base, and a span of 15 bases separates them. The CDR1 and CDR2 encoded by the germline V gene are ENHRY and SYGVKD. The CDR3 numbers 15 residues from cysteine through phenylalanine. Solely the CDR3 DNA is kept, with 45 bases framed from the first base. The sequences come from PBMCs, collected from a glioma patient whose treatment included an IDH1 peptide vaccine. The clonotype comes from a man younger than 40 with glioma. The sequence links TRBV10-3 to TRBJ2-5; no D gene can be assigned with confidence. The CDR3 has the sequence CAISDPAMTQETQYF. The nucleotide sequence is given as TGTGCCATCAGCGACCCAGCGATGACCCAAGAGACCCAGTACTTC.